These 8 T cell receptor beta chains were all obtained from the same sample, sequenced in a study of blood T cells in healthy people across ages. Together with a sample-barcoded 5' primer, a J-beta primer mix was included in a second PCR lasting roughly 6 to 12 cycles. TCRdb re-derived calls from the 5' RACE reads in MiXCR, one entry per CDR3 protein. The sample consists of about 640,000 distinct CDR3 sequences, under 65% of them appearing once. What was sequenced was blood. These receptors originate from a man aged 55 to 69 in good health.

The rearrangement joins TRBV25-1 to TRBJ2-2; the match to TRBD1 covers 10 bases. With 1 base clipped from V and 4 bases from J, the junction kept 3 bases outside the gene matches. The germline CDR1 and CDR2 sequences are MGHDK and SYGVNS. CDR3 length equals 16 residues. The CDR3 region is CASSELGTGVTGELFF. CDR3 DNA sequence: TGTGCCAGCAGTGAATTAGGGACAGGGGTCACCGGGGAGCTGTTTTTT.

The DNA of the CDR3 is TGCAGCGCCAAAGGACAGGCGACCTACGAGCAGTACTTC. Its protein is CSAKGQATYEQYF. V gene TRBV29-1 combines with J gene TRBJ2-7, with 7 bases matching TRBD1. This CDR3 spans 13 amino acids. V lost 7 bases to trimming and J lost 2 bases; unmatched junction nucleotides: 8. The germline CDR1 and CDR2 sequences are SQVTM and ANQGSEA.

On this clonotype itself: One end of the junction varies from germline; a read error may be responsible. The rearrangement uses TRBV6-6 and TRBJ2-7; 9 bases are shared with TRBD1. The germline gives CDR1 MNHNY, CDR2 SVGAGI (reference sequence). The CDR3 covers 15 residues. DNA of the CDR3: TGTGCCAGCAGTTACTCGACCGGACAGGGGTACGGGCAGTACTTC. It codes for CASSYSTGQGYGQYF.

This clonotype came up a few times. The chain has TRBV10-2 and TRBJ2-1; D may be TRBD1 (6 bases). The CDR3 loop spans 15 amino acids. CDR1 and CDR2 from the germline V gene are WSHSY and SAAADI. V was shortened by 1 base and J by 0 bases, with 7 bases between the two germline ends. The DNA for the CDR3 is TGCGCCAGCAGTGAGTTACAGGGCTCCTACAATGAGCAGTTCTTC. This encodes CASSELQGSYNEQFF.

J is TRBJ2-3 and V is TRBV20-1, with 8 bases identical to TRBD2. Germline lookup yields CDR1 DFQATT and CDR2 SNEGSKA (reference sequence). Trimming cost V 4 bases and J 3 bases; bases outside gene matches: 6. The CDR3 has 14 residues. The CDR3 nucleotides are TGCAGTGCTACGTTAGCGGGGCGAACAGATACGCAGTATTTT. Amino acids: CSATLAGRTDTQYF.

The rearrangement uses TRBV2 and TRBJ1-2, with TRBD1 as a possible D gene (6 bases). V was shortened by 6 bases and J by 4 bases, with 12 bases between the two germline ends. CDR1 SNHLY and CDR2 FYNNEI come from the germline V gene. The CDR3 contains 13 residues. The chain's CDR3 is CASSPSGAYGYTF. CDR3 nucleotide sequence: TGTGCCAGCAGCCCCTCGGGGGCCTATGGCTACACCTTC.

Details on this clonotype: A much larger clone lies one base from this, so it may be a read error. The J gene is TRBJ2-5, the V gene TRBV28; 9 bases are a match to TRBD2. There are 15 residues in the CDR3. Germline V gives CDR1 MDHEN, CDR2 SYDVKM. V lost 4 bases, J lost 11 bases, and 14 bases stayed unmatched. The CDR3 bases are TGTGCCAGCAGTTCGCCGAGCGGGGGGTACTACGGGCAGTACTTC. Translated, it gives CASSSPSGGYYGQYF.

The CDR3 bases are TGCAGTGCTCCCGGGACAGACTCCTACGAGCAGTACTTC. Its protein product is CSAPGTDSYEQYF. V usage is TRBV20-1 and J usage is TRBJ2-7; 7 nucleotides line up with TRBD1. CDR3 length: 13 residues. Unmatched junction bases numbered 4, after V lost 5 bases and J lost 0 bases. The germline gives CDR1 DFQATT, CDR2 SNEGSKA (reference sequence).